This TCR beta chain was observed in a study of a mutant IDH1 vaccine in newly diagnosed glioma. The overall study: Vaccination followed radiotherapy alone by 4-6 weeks, or accompanied temozolomide cycles. It was radiotherapy, temozolomide, or both that patients received previously, with most receiving both.

As concerns this clone: Its target is not known.

Here immunoSEQ multiplex PCR was the method, and the copy in TCRdb shows in-frame clones only, minus some. The sample consists of roughly 120,000 clones, about 82% of them appearing once. CDR3 length equals 14 residues. The time point denotes: week 11, during vaccination. Each dose delivered 300 ug of mutant IDH1 20-mer peptide subcutaneously with imiquimod. V is TRBV21-1 and J is TRBJ1-1. TRBV21-1 is listed as a pseudogene. Sequenced material: PBMCs, taken from a glioma patient whose treatment included an IDH1 peptide vaccine. The sequence was obtained from a middle-aged man with glioma. The CDR3 nucleotides read TGTGCCAGCAGCAACCCCGTGAGGACTGCTGAAGCTTTCTTT. The encoded protein is CASSNPVRTAEAFF.